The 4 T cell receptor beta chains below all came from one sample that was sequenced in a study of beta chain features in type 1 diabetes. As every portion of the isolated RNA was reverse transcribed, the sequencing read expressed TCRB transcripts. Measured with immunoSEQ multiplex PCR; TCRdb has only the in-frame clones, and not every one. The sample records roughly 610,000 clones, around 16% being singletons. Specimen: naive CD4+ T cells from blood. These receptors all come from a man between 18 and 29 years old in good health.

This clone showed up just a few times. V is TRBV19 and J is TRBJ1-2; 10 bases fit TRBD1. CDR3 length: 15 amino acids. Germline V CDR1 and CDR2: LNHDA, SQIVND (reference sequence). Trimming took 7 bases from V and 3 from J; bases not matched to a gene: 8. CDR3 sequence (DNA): TGTGCCAGTACTAAACCGGGACAGGGGCACTATGGCTACACCTTC. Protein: CASTKPGQGHYGYTF.

CDR3 sequence reads: CASSQFSGGSADTQYF. The CDR3 nucleotides read TGTGCCAGCAGCCAATTCTCTGGCGGGAGCGCAGATACGCAGTATTTT. The chain combines TRBV16 with TRBJ2-3; 7 positions match TRBD2. Germline V CDR1 and CDR2: KGHSY, FQNENV. This CDR3 has 16 residues. Unmatched junction bases numbered 8, after V lost 1 base and J lost 4 bases. The full variable domain, with the rest looked up from reference TRBV16 and TRBJ2-3, is GEEVAQTPKHLVRGEGQKAKLYCAPIKGHSYVFWYQQVLKNEFKFLISFQNENVFDETGMPKERFSAKCLPNSPCSLEIQATKLEDSAVYFCASSQFSGGSADTQYFGPGTRLTVL.

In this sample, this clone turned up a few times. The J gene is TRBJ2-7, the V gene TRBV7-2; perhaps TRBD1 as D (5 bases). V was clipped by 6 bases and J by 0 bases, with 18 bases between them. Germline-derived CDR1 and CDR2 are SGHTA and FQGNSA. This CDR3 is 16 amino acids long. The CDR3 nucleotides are TGTGCCAGCAGTTTTACAGGACGTTCCCCCTCCTACGAGCAGTACTTC. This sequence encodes CASSFTGRSPSYEQYF.

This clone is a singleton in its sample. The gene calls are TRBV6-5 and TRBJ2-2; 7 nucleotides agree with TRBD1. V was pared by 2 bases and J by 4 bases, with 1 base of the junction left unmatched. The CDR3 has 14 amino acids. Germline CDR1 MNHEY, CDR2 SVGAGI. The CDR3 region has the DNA TGTGCCAGCAGTTACAGACAGGGCACCGGGGAGCTGTTTTTT. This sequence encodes CASSYRQGTGELFF.